What follows are 29 T cell receptor beta chains derived from one specimen sequenced in a study of long-term antiretroviral therapy in people with HIV. An immunoSEQ assay, version v3.0, was performed at survey level. The method was immunoSEQ multiplex PCR; TCRdb's version includes in-frame clones alone and lacks a portion of them. The sample lists about 48,000 clones; around 84% were seen once. The sample in question was unsorted PBMCs, obtained 0.8 years after starting antiretroviral therapy. The receptors come from a woman aged 18-30 years with HIV.

This clone was found a few times. CDR3 nucleotides: TGTGCCAGCAGTTCCACCGGGACATTGAACACTGAAGCTTTCTTT. Translating it yields CASSSTGTLNTEAFF. J is TRBJ1-1 and V is TRBV27; D perhaps matches TRBD1 (6 bases). The CDR3 has 15 residues. V was shortened by 4 bases and J by 0 bases, with 12 bases between the two germline ends. The germline V gene has CDR1 MNHEY and CDR2 SMNVEV (reference sequence).

By share, this clone ranks as medium-sized. This chain links TRBV19 with TRBJ1-5, with D unclear. The CDR3 has 10 amino acids. With 6 bases removed from V and 8 bases from J, the gap between germline ends came to 5 bases. Per germline, CDR1 LNHDA and CDR2 SQIVND (reference sequence). CDR3 region: CASSYEPQHF. CDR3 sequence (DNA): TGTGCCAGTAGCTACGAGCCCCAGCATTTT.

V and J are TRBV21-1 and TRBJ2-7; the D call TRBD1 from the table was never checked on the DNA. TRBV21-1 is a pseudogene. This CDR3 comprises 13 residues. CDR3 coding DNA: TGTGCCACCCGACCAGGGGGCCGGTACGAGCAGTACTTC. Amino acid sequence: CATRPGGRYEQYF.

V and J are TRBV19 and TRBJ2-2, with 13 nucleotides matching TRBD2. Germline V gene sequence: CDR1 LNHDA, CDR2 SQIVND (reference sequence). V trimming: 7 bases; J trimming: 7 bases; junction bases outside the gene matches: 12. The CDR3 loop spans 17 amino acids. CDR3 in DNA: TGTGCCAGTACCAGACTACTAGCGGGAGGGCTTGGCGGGGAGCTGTTTTTT. Translating gives CASTRLLAGGLGGELFF.

The chain combines TRBV14 with TRBJ2-2, with TRBD2 identical over 9 bases. This CDR3 is built from 14 residues. V lost 6 bases and J lost 6; bases outside the gene matches: 5. The germline gives CDR1 SGHDN, CDR2 FVKESK. CDR3 nucleotides: TGTGCCAGCAGTCATGGACTAGCGTCCGGGGAGCTGTTTTTT. It translates to CASSHGLASGELFF. Full variable domain (rest looked up from reference TRBV14 and TRBJ2-2): EAGVTQFPSHSVIEKGQTVTLRCDPISGHDNLYWYRRVMGKEIKFLLHFVKESKQDESGMPNNRFLAERTGGTYSTLKVQPAELEDSGVYFCASSHGLASGELFFGEGSRLTVL.

V is TRBV2 and J is TRBJ1-2; 10 bases agree with TRBD1. Germline V gene lookup returns CDR1 SNHLY and CDR2 FYNNEI. The CDR3 is 14 residues long. J gave up 8 bases and V 5 bases, and 8 bases lay outside the gene matches. CDR3 sequence (DNA): TGTGCCAGCAGTTACCGACAGGGGGCGCGGGGCTACACCTTC. Translated, it gives CASSYRQGARGYTF.

The chain recombines TRBV7-9 with TRBJ1-4, with 11 bases aligning to TRBD1. V shed 2 bases and J 8 bases; nucleotides not matched to a gene: 4. The CDR3 contains 15 residues. Looked up from germline, CDR1 is SEHNR and CDR2 is FQNEAQ (reference sequence). CDR3 loop: CASSLQDRGREKLFF. DNA of the CDR3: TGTGCCAGCAGCTTACAGGACAGGGGGCGCGAAAAACTGTTTTTT.

The chain uses TRBV10-3 and TRBJ2-1; D gene unclear. This CDR3 spans 12 amino acids. The V end was cut by 7 bases, the J end by 4 bases, with 8 bases between. From germline, CDR1 is ENHRY and CDR2 SYGVKD. CDR3 nucleotide sequence: TGTGCCATCAAAGAGGTTTACAATGAGCAGTTCTTC. It encodes CAIKEVYNEQFF.

This clone was counted a few times. The rearrangement links TRBV4-3 to TRBJ1-3, with no clear D. Trimming took off 4 bases at V and 2 bases at J, with 6 bases between the two ends. The CDR3 has 13 residues. Germline V gene lookup returns CDR1 LGHNA and CDR2 YSLEER. This CDR3 is CASSRTAGNTIYF. In DNA, the CDR3 is TGCGCCAGCAGCCGGACGGCTGGAAACACCATATATTTT.

V usage is TRBV4-3 and J usage is TRBJ1-4; no definite D call. This CDR3 spans 14 amino acids. V lost 0 bases and J lost 3, with 5 bases in between. Germline assignment: CDR1 LGHNA and CDR2 YSLEER. In nucleotides, the CDR3 is TGCGCCAGCAGCCAAGATTTAGCTAATGAAAAACTGTTTTTT. It is translated as CASSQDLANEKLFF.

The chain uses TRBV15 and TRBJ1-4, with D unclear. The CDR3 spans 14 residues. Between the trimmed V and J ends, which lost 3 bases and 12 bases, there was a span of 17 bases. Per germline, CDR1 LNHNV and CDR2 YYDKDF (reference sequence). Here the CDR3 reads CATSSPSDLRELFF. CDR3 nucleotide sequence: TGTGCCACCAGCAGTCCATCGGACCTGAGGGAACTGTTTTTT.

The rearrangement joins TRBV25-1 to TRBJ2-2; D uncertain. V shed 4 bases and J shed 6 bases, with 12 bases lying between them. The CDR3 is 14 residues long. From germline, CDR1 is MGHDK and CDR2 SYGVNS. The CDR3: CASSVKGPAGELFF. The CDR3 bases are TGTGCCAGCAGTGTTAAGGGTCCGGCCGGGGAGCTGTTTTTT.

This clone has just a few counts. In nucleotides, the CDR3 is TGTGCCAGCAGCTCTTGGGGGGGCACTGAAGCTTTCTTT. It encodes CASSSWGGTEAFF. J is TRBJ1-1 and V is TRBV7-2, with TRBD1 as a possible D gene (5 bases). CDR1 SGHTA and CDR2 FQGNSA come from the germline V gene. This CDR3 region has 13 residues. The V end was cut by 4 bases, the J end by 4 bases, with 10 bases between.

The chain combines TRBV27 with TRBJ1-1; 8 bases line up with TRBD1. The CDR3 covers 13 residues. V lost 4 bases, J lost 6 bases, and 4 bases stayed unmatched. CDR1 is MNHEY and CDR2 is SMNVEV in the germline V gene (reference sequence). This chain's CDR3 is CASSYPDRAEAFF. Here the CDR3 DNA reads TGTGCCAGCAGTTATCCGGACAGGGCTGAAGCTTTCTTT.

The CDR3: CASRGTTEPQHF. The CDR3, as DNA: TGTGCCAGCAGGGGCACAACAGAGCCCCAGCATTTT. The chain recombines TRBV25-1 with TRBJ1-5, with D uncertain. This CDR3 comprises 12 residues. V dropped 6 bases and J dropped 8 bases, with 11 bases sitting between them. Per the germline V gene, CDR1 is MGHDK and CDR2 is SYGVNS.

This chain uses TRBV4-1 with TRBJ1-2; the match to TRBD1 covers 12 bases. In germline, CDR1 is MGHRA, CDR2 YSYEKL. V was clipped by 0 bases and J by 1 base; unmatched bases: 6. This CDR3 is built from 18 residues. CDR3 residues: CASSQDGDRGLLNYGYTF. The DNA for the CDR3 is TGCGCCAGCAGCCAAGACGGGGACAGGGGGCTCCTTAACTATGGCTACACCTTC.

This chain uses TRBV9 with TRBJ2-5; D is tentatively TRBD1 or TRBD2 (5 bases each). CDR1 is SGDLS and CDR2 is YYNGEE in the germline V gene. CDR3 length: 14 residues. V was clipped by 0 bases and J by 3 bases, with 9 bases between them. This CDR3 reads CASSVGGVEETQYF. In DNA, the CDR3 is TGTGCCAGCAGCGTAGGAGGGGTAGAAGAGACCCAGTACTTC.

This clone was detected a few times. The V and J genes are TRBV19 and TRBJ2-7; 11 bases are a match to TRBD1. The V gene's germline CDR1 is LNHDA and CDR2 SQIVND (reference sequence). V lost 4 bases to trimming and J lost 7 bases; unmatched junction nucleotides: 9. The CDR3 contains 15 residues. CDR3 sequence reads: CASSKGTGGIGEQYF. The CDR3 DNA is TGTGCCAGTAGTAAAGGGACAGGGGGTATCGGGGAGCAGTACTTC. Combining the CDR3 with reference TRBV19 and TRBJ2-7 gives the whole variable domain DGGITQSPKYLFRKEGQNVTLSCEQNLNHDAMYWYRQDPGQGLRLIYYSQIVNDFQKGDIAEGYSVSREKKESFPLTVTSAQKNPTAFYLCASSKGTGGIGEQYFGPGTRLTVT.

The chain employs TRBV6-5 and TRBJ2-7, with a tentative D call TRBD1 (6 bases). Germline-derived CDR1 and CDR2 are MNHEY and SVGAGI. There are 13 residues in the CDR3. With 5 bases removed from V and 5 bases from J, the gap between germline ends came to 13 bases. This CDR3 reads CASSTGSANEQYF. In DNA, the CDR3 is TGTGCCAGCAGTACAGGGTCGGCCAACGAGCAGTACTTC.

This chain links TRBV6-1 with TRBJ1-5; no reliable D call. Germline V gives CDR1 MNHNS, CDR2 SASEGT. V lost 10 bases and J lost 3, with 19 bases in between. This CDR3 region has 15 residues. CDR3: CATAIGVRYNQPQHF. CDR3 DNA sequence: TGTGCCACCGCCATTGGCGTTCGGTACAATCAGCCCCAGCATTTT.

This clone was recorded only once. This chain links TRBV19 with TRBJ2-7, with D perhaps TRBD1 (5 bases). CDR3 length: 14 residues. Between the trimmed V and J ends, which lost 1 base and 2 bases, there was a span of 9 bases. Germline values: CDR1 LNHDA, CDR2 SQIVND (reference sequence). The CDR3 loop is CASSIGREAYEQYF. Written as DNA, the CDR3 is TGTGCCAGTAGTATAGGCAGGGAAGCCTACGAGCAGTACTTC.

The CDR3 region is CASNLASEAFF. The DNA of the CDR3 is TGTGCCAGCAATTTGGCGAGTGAAGCTTTCTTT. This rearrangement joins TRBV28 to TRBJ1-1; D unresolved. Trimming took off 7 bases at V and 7 bases at J, with 10 bases between the two ends. Germline lookup yields CDR1 MDHEN and CDR2 SYDVKM. The CDR3 contains 11 residues. Combining the CDR3 with reference TRBV28 and TRBJ1-1 gives the whole variable domain DVKVTQSSRYLVKRTGEKVFLECVQDMDHENMFWYRQDPGLGLRLIYFSYDVKMKEKGDIPEGYSVSREKKERFSLILESASTNQTSMYLCASNLASEAFFGQGTRLTVV.

This clone was counted a few times. The chain has TRBV19 and TRBJ2-7, with D unresolved. This CDR3 has 13 amino acids. V lost 4 bases, J lost 6 bases, and 13 bases lay in between. Germline V gene lookup returns CDR1 LNHDA and CDR2 SQIVND (reference sequence). The CDR3 here is CASSKRASGEQYF. Here the CDR3 DNA reads TGTGCCAGTAGTAAAAGGGCTTCGGGCGAGCAGTACTTC.

The genes are TRBV14 and TRBJ2-2; 9 bases are a match to TRBD1. Germline V gives CDR1 SGHDN, CDR2 FVKESK. V dropped 4 bases and J dropped 3; count of bases not matched to a gene: 6. This CDR3 region has 16 residues. The CDR3 sequence: CASSPNRGPYTGELFF. In DNA, the CDR3 is TGTGCCAGCAGCCCAAACAGGGGGCCATACACCGGGGAGCTGTTTTTT.

The chain joins TRBV28 to TRBJ2-7; 9 bases map to TRBD1. From germline, CDR1 is MDHEN and CDR2 SYDVKM. The CDR3 extends over 15 amino acids. V shed 2 bases, J shed 4 bases, and the junction held 6 bases outside the gene matches. Here the CDR3 DNA reads TGTGCCAGCAGTTTAACCCGGGACAGGGTGTACGAGCAGTACTTC. This translates into CASSLTRDRVYEQYF. The full variable domain, in which reference TRBV28 and TRBJ2-7 provide the parts outside the CDR3, is DVKVTQSSRYLVKRTGEKVFLECVQDMDHENMFWYRQDPGLGLRLIYFSYDVKMKEKGDIPEGYSVSREKKERFSLILESASTNQTSMYLCASSLTRDRVYEQYFGPGTRLTVT.

The genes are TRBV9 and TRBJ2-2; 9 bases are a match to TRBD2. CDR1 is SGDLS, CDR2 YYNGEE, per germline. With 0 bases clipped from V and 0 bases from J, the junction kept 6 bases outside the gene matches. CDR3 length: 18 amino acids. In DNA form, the CDR3 reads TGTGCCAGCAGCGTAGTCGATAGCGGGAGTGCGAACACCGGGGAGCTGTTTTTT. It codes for CASSVVDSGSANTGELFF.

Regarding this clone: This same CDR3 is encoded by further DNA sequences in the sample. This rearrangement joins TRBV6-5 to TRBJ2-6; D uncertain. The CDR3 sequence is 15 residues long. Trimming shortened V by 0 bases and J by 0 bases, and 3 bases separated the two germline ends. Germline-derived CDR1 and CDR2 are MNHEY and SVGAGI. This chain's CDR3 is CASSYSASGANVLTF. As DNA, the CDR3 is TGTGCCAGCAGTTACTCAGCCTCTGGGGCCAACGTCCTGACTTTC.

The chain has TRBV19 and TRBJ1-4; tentatively, D is TRBD1 (6 bases). The germline gives CDR1 LNHDA, CDR2 SQIVND (reference sequence). This CDR3 has 15 amino acids. The V gene lost 6 bases and the J gene lost 2 bases, with 13 bases spanning the gap. CDR3 sequence reads: CASSPWGPTNEKLFF. CDR3 nucleotide sequence: TGTGCCAGTAGCCCATGGGGGCCCACTAATGAAAAACTGTTTTTT.

The chain joins TRBV19 to TRBJ1-2; 8 positions agree with TRBD1. The CDR3 is made up of 15 amino acids. Germline V CDR1 and CDR2: LNHDA, SQIVND (reference sequence). J was trimmed by 4 bases and V by 7 bases; bases with no gene match: 11. For the CDR3, the DNA is TGTGCCAGTACGATTCAGGGGGCGGTTTTCTATGGCTACACCTTC. This encodes CASTIQGAVFYGYTF.